The 27 T cell receptor beta chains given below trace back to one sample, sequenced in a study of beta chain features in type 1 diabetes (dated by TCRdb to the late 2010s). Libraries were made using the immunoSEQ multiplex PCR assay. All of the isolated RNA was reverse transcribed with the High Capacity cDNA Reverse Transcription Kit, so expressed TCRB transcripts were sequenced. Entries here come from immuneACCESS through TCRdb and include only in-frame sequences with V and J called. Some clones fail to appear in such tables; in the studies checked, an unresolved V gene covers under half of the shortfall, and the cause of the remainder is unknown. The sample yields 330,000 or so clones; roughly 21% were counted once. 0.035% to 0.05% of the sample is taken by the ten largest. Sequencing was carried out using naive CD4+ T cells from blood. The cell subset or site label for this specimen denotes: true naive CD4+ T cells. These receptors were obtained from a woman under 30 in good health.

The genes are TRBV5-1 and TRBJ2-7; D is undetermined. V lost 3 bases, J lost 4 bases, and 8 bases lay in between. This CDR3 region has 12 residues. The germline gives CDR1 SGHRS, CDR2 YFSETQ. The CDR3 loop reads CASSSPGYEQYF. In DNA, the CDR3 is TGCGCCAGCAGCTCCCCGGGTTACGAGCAGTACTTC. Full variable domain (missing parts from reference TRBV5-1 and TRBJ2-7): KAGVTQTPRYLIKTRGQQVTLSCSPISGHRSVSWYQQTPGQGLQFLFEYFSETQRNKGNFPGRFSGRQFSNSRSEMNVSTLELGDSALYLCASSSPGYEQYFGPGTRLTVT.

This clone was detected a few times. The V gene is TRBV29-1, the J gene TRBJ1-1; weak D call: TRBD1 (5 bases). Trimming removed 6 bases at V and 1 base at J, with 9 bases between. Per germline, CDR1 SQVTM and CDR2 ANQGSEA. This CDR3 contains 12 residues. The CDR3 reads CSVDTGNTEAFF. The DNA of the CDR3 is TGCAGCGTAGATACAGGGAACACTGAAGCTTTCTTT. Combining the CDR3 with reference TRBV29-1 and TRBJ1-1 gives the whole variable domain SAVISQKPSRDICQRGTSLTIQCQVDSQVTMMFWYRQQPGQSLTLIATANQGSEATYESGFVIDKFPISRPNLTFSTLTVSNMSPEDSSIYLCSVDTGNTEAFFGQGTRLTVV.

The CDR3: CASSEGTSGSDTQYF. CDR3 DNA: TGTGCCAGCAGTGAAGGGACTAGCGGGAGTGATACGCAGTATTTT. The chain recombines TRBV6-4 with TRBJ2-3, with 14 bases fitting TRBD2. The CDR3 has 15 amino acids. From germline, CDR1 is MRHNA and CDR2 SNTAGT. The trim removed 3 bases at V and 6 bases at J, leaving 2 bases unmatched.

This clone was recorded a few times. V is TRBV7-9 and J is TRBJ1-2; D might be TRBD1 (5 bases). From germline, CDR1 is SEHNR and CDR2 FQNEAQ (reference sequence). Trimming pared 3 bases from V and 4 bases from J, leaving 12 bases between. The CDR3 totals 14 residues. CDR3 residues: CASSLQGIPYGYTF. CDR3 DNA: TGTGCCAGCAGCTTGCAGGGAATACCCTATGGCTACACCTTC.

The chain recombines TRBV5-1 with TRBJ2-5, with D possibly TRBD2 on 6 matching bases. CDR3 length: 15 residues. The V end was cut by 0 bases, the J end by 2 bases, with 11 bases between. Germline CDR1 SGHRS, CDR2 YFSETQ. Here the CDR3 reads CASSLGGRHQETQYF. CDR3 sequence (DNA): TGCGCCAGCAGCTTGGGTGGGAGGCATCAAGAGACCCAGTACTTC.

The chain has TRBV12-5 and TRBJ2-7; TRBD1 matches at 8 bases. J gave up 7 bases and V 4 bases, and 3 bases lay outside the gene matches. This CDR3 spans 12 amino acids. Germline assignment: CDR1 LGHNT and CDR2 FRNRAP. CDR3 region: CASGSGGWEQYF. The CDR3 DNA reads as TGTGCTAGTGGTTCAGGGGGCTGGGAGCAGTACTTC.

The rearrangement joins TRBV15 to TRBJ2-1; the D gene is possibly TRBD2 (6 bases). Germline CDR1 is LNHNV and CDR2 is YYDKDF (reference sequence). The CDR3 covers 15 residues. Between the trimmed V and J ends, which lost 3 bases and 6 bases, there was a span of 15 bases. The CDR3 here is CATSRWEDGTNEQFF. The CDR3 DNA follows: TGTGCCACCAGCAGGTGGGAGGACGGCACCAATGAGCAGTTCTTC.

The chain recombines TRBV6-1 with TRBJ2-1, with 7 nucleotides matching TRBD1. Per germline, CDR1 MNHNS and CDR2 SASEGT. V shed 4 bases and J 2 bases; nucleotides not matched to a gene: 8. This CDR3 region has 16 residues. CDR3 sequence: CASSARTGPTYNEQFF. CDR3 coding DNA: TGTGCCAGCAGTGCTCGGACAGGCCCTACCTACAATGAGCAGTTCTTC.

This clone was counted between two and nine times. The chain employs TRBV7-2 and TRBJ1-5; D possibly corresponds to TRBD1 (5 bases). Trimming removed 1 base from V and 7 bases from J, with 14 bases in between. Per germline, CDR1 SGHTA and CDR2 FQGNSA. The CDR3 has 15 residues. CDR3 sequence reads: CASSLVVGEDQPQHF. In DNA, the CDR3 is TGTGCCAGCAGCTTAGTGGTGGGGGAGGACCAGCCCCAGCATTTT.

This clone has more than one count but fewer than ten. This chain connects TRBV11-2 to TRBJ2-1, with D perhaps TRBD1 (5 bases). V shed 6 bases and J shed 10 bases, with 13 bases lying between them. This CDR3 has 12 amino acids. Germline values: CDR1 SGHAT, CDR2 FQNNGV. DNA of the CDR3: TGTGCCAGCAGTTTATCCGCAGGGGAGCAGTTCTTC. Translation: CASSLSAGEQFF.

V usage is TRBV30 and J usage is TRBJ1-3, with D perhaps TRBD1 (5 bases). V lost 2 bases to trimming and J lost 0 bases, with 11 bases between them. The CDR3 is 15 amino acids. Germline V gives CDR1 GTSNPN, CDR2 SVGIG (reference sequence). This CDR3 reads CAWSLQESSGNTIYF. The CDR3 DNA follows: TGTGCCTGGAGTCTACAGGAATCCTCTGGAAACACCATATATTTT. Looking up the rest from reference TRBV30 and TRBJ1-3 gives the full variable domain: SQTIHQWPATLVQPVGSPLSLECTVEGTSNPNLYWYRQAAGRGLQLLFYSVGIGQISSEVPQNLSASRPQDRQFILSSKKLLLSDSGFYLCAWSLQESSGNTIYFGEGSWLTVV.

This chain links TRBV27 with TRBJ1-5; D uncertain. Trimming removed 3 bases at V and 7 bases at J, with 13 bases between. The CDR3 covers 14 residues. Germline V gene sequence: CDR1 MNHEY, CDR2 SMNVEV (reference sequence). CDR3 sequence: CASSFTPRGQPQHF. CDR3 nucleotides: TGTGCCAGCAGTTTTACACCACGGGGACAGCCCCAGCATTTT.

The chain has TRBV7-2 and TRBJ2-2, with D maybe TRBD1 (5 bases). CDR1 and CDR2 (germline): SGHTA, FQGNSA. Trimming shortened V by 5 bases and J by 4 bases, and 17 bases separated the two germline ends. The CDR3 sequence is 16 residues long. In DNA form, the CDR3 reads TGTGCCAGCAGCACATACAGGAAGAAAAGCACCGGGGAGCTGTTTTTT. This sequence encodes CASSTYRKKSTGELFF.

This clone was observed a handful of times. This chain uses TRBV7-9 with TRBJ2-5; D gene uncertain. The V end lost 2 bases, the J end lost 4 bases, and 8 bases lay between the germline ends. Germline CDR1 SEHNR, CDR2 FQNEAQ (reference sequence). The CDR3 is 13 amino acids. Here the CDR3 reads CASSLLPPETQYF. The DNA of the CDR3 is TGTGCCAGCAGCTTACTTCCCCCAGAGACCCAGTACTTC.

This clone was found a few times. The chain recombines TRBV7-2 with TRBJ2-1, with 8 bases lining up with TRBD2. Germline V gene sequence: CDR1 SGHTA, CDR2 FQGNSA. With V trimmed by 4 bases and J by 3 bases, 5 bases remained unmatched. This CDR3 spans 15 amino acids. The CDR3 bases are TGTGCCAGCAGCTCCGCGGGGGGAATCTACAATGAGCAGTTCTTC. Translation gives CASSSAGGIYNEQFF.

The chain uses TRBV7-2 and TRBJ2-7, with 8 bases matching TRBD2. V shed 6 bases, J shed 2 bases, and the junction held 9 bases outside the gene matches. CDR3 size: 15 residues. The germline gives CDR1 SGHTA, CDR2 FQGNSA. CDR3 nucleotides: TGTGCCAGCAGTATGCGGGGGGCGCCCCCCTACGAGCAGTACTTC. Translated, it gives CASSMRGAPPYEQYF.

J is TRBJ2-5 and V is TRBV7-2; D remains unclear. The germline CDR1 and CDR2 sequences are SGHTA and FQGNSA. The ends were cut back, 6 bases at V and 7 bases at J, with 21 bases in the middle. The CDR3 has 15 amino acids. The CDR3 sequence is CASRSTGSPVGTQYF. The CDR3 DNA reads as TGTGCCAGCAGATCGACCGGGTCCCCGGTAGGGACCCAGTACTTC.

This clone came up a few times. The genes are TRBV19 and TRBJ2-1, with 16 bases matching TRBD2. CDR1 and CDR2 from the germline V gene are LNHDA and SQIVND (reference sequence). This CDR3 comprises 17 residues. V shed 4 bases, J shed 6 bases, and the junction held 6 bases outside the gene matches. For the CDR3, the DNA is TGTGCCAGTAGTAGCCCCGGGACTAGCGGGAGGGCCAATGAGCAGTTCTTC. Its translation: CASSSPGTSGRANEQFF.

CDR3 DNA: TGTGCCAGCATGGCGGGCCCCTACGAGCAGTACTTC. It yields the protein CASMAGPYEQYF. V is TRBV6-5 and J is TRBJ2-7, with D maybe TRBD2 (5 bases). Germline V CDR1 and CDR2: MNHEY, SVGAGI. The V end was cut by 7 bases, the J end by 2 bases, with 9 bases between. There are 12 residues in the CDR3.

The CDR3 region has the DNA TGTGCCAGCAGTCAAATACCAGGTCAGCCCCAGCATTTT. Translating gives CASSQIPGQPQHF. This rearrangement joins TRBV7-3 to TRBJ1-5; D unclear. Germline V gene lookup returns CDR1 SGHTA and CDR2 FQGTGA. The CDR3 extends over 13 amino acids. V was cut by 6 bases and J by 6 bases, with 12 bases left in between.

This clone showed up just a few times. The chain carries TRBV7-9 and TRBJ2-1; possibly TRBD2 for D (5 bases). In germline, CDR1 is SEHNR, CDR2 FQNEAQ (reference sequence). The V and J ends lost 5 bases and 10 bases respectively, with 15 bases between them. The CDR3 is 13 residues long. CDR3: CASSKRNPEEQFF. CDR3 DNA sequence: TGTGCCAGCAGCAAGCGGAACCCCGAGGAGCAGTTCTTC.

The J gene is TRBJ2-5, the V gene TRBV5-1; 11 bases are a match to TRBD2. Germline values: CDR1 SGHRS, CDR2 YFSETQ. This CDR3 is built from 16 residues. Trimming at V came to 0 bases and at J to 3 bases, leaving 4 bases not matched to a gene. CDR3 sequence: CASSLAPLAGEETQYF. CDR3 in DNA: TGCGCCAGCAGCTTGGCCCCACTAGCGGGGGAAGAGACCCAGTACTTC.

This chain uses TRBV7-9 with TRBJ1-5; no clear D. The CDR3 runs 13 residues. Germline CDR1 reads SEHNR; CDR2 reads FQNEAQ (reference sequence). Trimming removed 5 bases from V and 3 bases from J, with 8 bases in between. As DNA, the CDR3 is TGTGCCAGCAGCCTTTCAGACAATCAGCCCCAGCATTTT. Its protein is CASSLSDNQPQHF. The full variable domain, rest sourced from reference TRBV7-9 and TRBJ1-5, is DTGVSQNPRHKITKRGQNVTFRCDPISEHNRLYWYRQTLGQGPEFLTYFQNEAQLEKSRLLSDRFSAERPKGSFSTLEIQRTEQGDSAMYLCASSLSDNQPQHFGDGTRLSIL.

This clone was picked up a small number of times. The CDR3 loop reads CASSLLTGRETQYF. The CDR3 DNA reads TGTGCCAGCAGCCTCCTGACAGGGCGGGAGACCCAGTACTTC. The rearrangement links TRBV5-4 to TRBJ2-5; 7 bases agree with TRBD1. The CDR3 runs to 14 residues. The germline V gene encodes CDR1 SGHNT and CDR2 YYREEE (reference sequence). The J segment lost 5 bases and the V segment lost 4 bases, leaving 8 bases of the junction unmatched. Based on the CDR3 plus reference TRBV5-4 and TRBJ2-5, the full variable domain is ETGVTQSPTHLIKTRGQQVTLRCSSQSGHNTVSWYQQALGQGPQFIFQYYREEENGRGNFPPRFSGLQFPNYSSELNVNALELDDSALYLCASSLLTGRETQYFGPGTRLLVL.

This clone showed up just a few times. The chain is built from TRBV27 and TRBJ2-6, with TRBD2 identical over 7 bases. The V gene end was trimmed by 0 bases and the J gene end by 0 bases; junction bases not matched to a gene: 5. Germline lookup yields CDR1 MNHEY and CDR2 SMNVEV (reference sequence). CDR3 size: 18 residues. The CDR3 here is CASSLSRGEGSGANVLTF. Written as DNA, the CDR3 is TGTGCCAGCAGTTTATCCCGGGGGGAAGGCTCTGGGGCCAACGTCCTGACTTTC.

The chain carries TRBV5-4 and TRBJ2-2, with 9 bases fitting TRBD2. Trimming at V came to 7 bases and at J to 9 bases, leaving 10 bases not matched to a gene. This CDR3 is 14 amino acids long. Germline V gene sequence: CDR1 SGHNT, CDR2 YYREEE (reference sequence). The CDR3 is CASQWGTSSRELFF. The CDR3 DNA reads TGTGCCAGCCAATGGGGGACTAGCTCCAGGGAGCTGTTTTTT.

Only a few counts were recorded for this clone. V and J are TRBV5-1 and TRBJ2-7; TRBD1 matches 8 bases. The CDR3 is made up of 13 amino acids. Unmatched junction bases numbered 7, after V lost 4 bases and J lost 7 bases. CDR1 and CDR2 (germline): SGHRS, YFSETQ. The CDR3: CASSPGQGTEQYF. CDR3 sequence (DNA): TGCGCCAGCAGCCCAGGACAGGGTACAGAGCAGTACTTC.